A selection of T cell receptor beta chains follows, all from one sample in a study of tumor-infiltrating lymphocytes in localized non-small cell lung cancer. Generated by immunoSEQ multiplex PCR, the TCRdb table keeps only in-frame clones and is missing some. Among fewer than 8,000 clones listed, around 77% were seen once. The sample consisted of lung tumor tissue. These receptors all come from a human donor with non-small cell lung cancer. CDR3s include the opening cysteine and the closing phenylalanine or tryptophan.

>TRBV6-6|TRBJ1-1
CASRGGTEAFF
>TRBV7-9|TRBJ2-3
CALRTYGRDGVTDTQYF
>TRBV1|TRBJ2-1
CTSSQDPAGEQFF
>TRBV7-2|TRBJ1-5
CASSLAGTFNQPQHF
>TRBV10-3|TRBJ1-3
CAISDDRSGNTIYF
>TRBV6-5|TRBJ2-1
CASSYSFTSPNEQFF
>TRBV4-1|TRBJ2-1
CASSFQRDLYNEQFF
>TRBV6-6|TRBJ2-3
CASGTGNMDTQYF
>TRBV2|TRBJ1-6
CASRIGFSSPLHF
>TRBV29-1|TRBJ2-7
CSVAATGTEQYF
>TRBV27|TRBJ1-6
CASSTRPSQGSPLHF
>TRBV7-9|TRBJ2-7
CASSPGQGSRYEQYF